The rows below give T cell receptor beta chains drawn from one sample of a study of vaccination and CD4 T cells after COVID-19. Antigen specificity for these receptors is unknown. TCRdb used MiXCR to reprocess the PCR reads, holding one entry per CDR3 protein. The table includes approximately 17,000 distinct CDR3 sequences, approximately 50% detected once. Material: CD4+ T cells from blood, cultured in vitro, obtained before SARS-CoV-2 vaccination. The source of these receptors is a human donor who had recovered from COVID-19. Both conserved end residues are part of each CDR3. A D gene is named only where the DNA matches it firmly. The listing skips clone size in some rows; elsewhere it reads once, few, many or a size class.

v_gene	j_gene	abundance	d_gene	CDR3aa	CDR3nt
TRBV30	TRBJ1-5	-	-	CAWSRGNQPQHF	TGTGCCTGGAGTCGGGGAAATCAGCCCCAGCATTTT
TRBV20-1	TRBJ2-1	-	TRBD2	CSARLPSGAYNEQFF	TGCAGTGCCCGACTACCTAGCGGAGCCTACAATGAGCAGTTCTTC
TRBV7-6	TRBJ1-3	-	-	CASSPNGTPSGNTIYF	TGTGCCAGCAGCCCCAACGGGACACCGTCTGGAAACACCATATATTTT
TRBV21-1	TRBJ2-7	-	-	CASSKAQDKGFEQYF	TGTGCCAGCAGCAAAGCGCAGGACAAGGGGTTCGAGCAGTACTTC
TRBV19	TRBJ2-7	-	TRBD2	CASSIERLALSYEQYF	TGTGCCAGTAGTATAGAGCGACTAGCTTTATCCTACGAGCAGTACTTC
TRBV19	TRBJ1-1	-	-	CASSPQARRTEAFF	TGTGCCAGTAGTCCCCAGGCGAGGAGGACTGAAGCTTTCTTT
TRBV7-9	TRBJ2-5	-	TRBD1	CASKKPGQGVQETQYF	TGTGCCAGCAAGAAACCGGGACAGGGGGTCCAAGAGACCCAGTACTTC
TRBV15	TRBJ2-1	-	TRBD2	CATSTVDGTSVDEQFF	TGTGCCACCAGCACTGTAGACGGGACTAGCGTCGATGAGCAGTTCTTC
TRBV7-2	TRBJ1-6	-	-	CASSLVPESALHF	TGTGCCAGCAGCTTAGTACCTGAATCGGCCCTCCACTTT
TRBV7-8	TRBJ1-4	few	-	CASSLVPGAGEKLFF	TGTGCCAGCAGCTTAGTCCCCGGGGCTGGGGAAAAACTGTTTTTT
TRBV6-2/TRBV6-3	TRBJ1-1	-	-	CASSYLRGTTEAFF	TGTGCCAGCAGTTATCTTAGGGGGACAACTGAAGCTTTCTTT
TRBV19	TRBJ1-6	-	-	CASSIDSSYNSPLHF	TGTGCCAGTAGTATAGACAGCTCCTATAATTCACCCCTCCACTTT
TRBV11-3	TRBJ2-1	-	-	CASSGLANNEQFF	TGTGCCAGCAGCGGCCTAGCGAACAATGAGCAGTTCTTC
TRBV20-1	TRBJ1-3	few	-	CSARDVARTGHSGNTIYF	TGCAGTGCTAGAGATGTGGCGCGAACAGGTCACTCTGGAAACACCATATATTTT
TRBV15	TRBJ2-3	few	-	CATSRDGRASSPTDTQYF	TGTGCCACCAGCAGAGATGGGAGAGCTAGCTCCCCCACAGATACGCAGTATTTT
TRBV4-2	TRBJ1-6	few	TRBD1	CASSQETGVDSPLHF	TGTGCCAGCAGCCAAGAGACAGGGGTGGATTCACCCCTCCACTTT
TRBV20-1	TRBJ1-5	-	TRBD1	CSARDDGQGDQPQHF	TGCAGTGCTAGAGACGATGGACAGGGAGACCAGCCCCAGCATTTT